These 2 T cell receptor beta chains share one sample of origin, sequenced in a study of vaccination and CD4 T cells after COVID-19. The antigens for these receptors are not known. As for treatment: approximately 10-day PBMC culture with coronavirus spike peptide pools or control peptides (ViraFEST assay). The Oncomine TCR Beta short-read assay was applied to DNA of cultured CD4+ T cells. MiXCR, run by TCRdb on the PCR reads, gives a single entry per CDR3 protein. Found here are about 20,000 distinct CDR3 sequences, about 42% of them singletons; the top ten hold about 29%. Here the sequenced sample was CD4+ T cells from blood, cultured in vitro, taken before SARS-CoV-2 vaccination. The receptors originated from a human donor who received a COVID-19 vaccine.

This clonotype was counted a few times. The J gene is TRBJ1-3, the V gene TRBV6-1; D is unresolved. V was cut by 2 bases and J by 0 bases, with 14 bases left in between. Germline CDR1 and CDR2: MNHNS and SASEGT. The CDR3 is 17 residues long. CDR3 nucleotides: TGTGCCAGCAGTGAAAATGAGGGAGGTCTCTCTGGAAACACCATATATTTT. This encodes CASSENEGGLSGNTIYF.

The chain combines TRBV7-9 with TRBJ1-2; a weak D match, TRBD1 (5 bases). Germline V gene lookup returns CDR1 SEHNR and CDR2 FQNEAQ (reference sequence). Trimming took off 5 bases at V and 10 bases at J, with 17 bases between the two ends. This CDR3 is 13 amino acids long. The CDR3 here is CASSQKGGVAYTF. The CDR3 DNA reads as TGTGCCAGCAGCCAAAAAGGAGGGGTGGCCTACACCTTC. Full variable domain (outside the CDR3, taken from reference TRBV7-9 and TRBJ1-2): DTGVSQNPRHKITKRGQNVTFRCDPISEHNRLYWYRQTLGQGPEFLTYFQNEAQLEKSRLLSDRFSAERPKGSFSTLEIQRTEQGDSAMYLCASSQKGGVAYTFGSGTRLTVV.